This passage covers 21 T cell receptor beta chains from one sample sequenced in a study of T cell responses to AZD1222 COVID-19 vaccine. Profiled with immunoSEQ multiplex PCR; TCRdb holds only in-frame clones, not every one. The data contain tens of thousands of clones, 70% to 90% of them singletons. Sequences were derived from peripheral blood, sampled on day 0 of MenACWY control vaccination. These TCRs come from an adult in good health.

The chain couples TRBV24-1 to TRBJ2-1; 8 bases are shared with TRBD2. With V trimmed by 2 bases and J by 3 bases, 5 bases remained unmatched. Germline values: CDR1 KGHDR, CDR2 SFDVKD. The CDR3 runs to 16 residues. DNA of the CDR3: TGTGCCACCAGTGATTCACTAGCGGCCAGCTACAATGAGCAGTTCTTC. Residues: CATSDSLAASYNEQFF.

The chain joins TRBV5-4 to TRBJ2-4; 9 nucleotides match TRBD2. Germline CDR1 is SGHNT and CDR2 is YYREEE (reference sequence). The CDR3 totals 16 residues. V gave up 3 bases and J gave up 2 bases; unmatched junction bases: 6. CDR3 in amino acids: CASSSQREVPKNIQYF. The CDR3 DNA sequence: TGTGCCAGCAGCTCCCAGCGGGAGGTGCCCAAAAACATTCAGTACTTC.

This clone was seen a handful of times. The CDR3 region has the DNA TGTGCCTGGAGGGGGAATCGCGGTGGAAACACCATATATTTT. Translation gives CAWRGNRGGNTIYF. V gene TRBV30 combines with J gene TRBJ1-3; D unresolved. Germline CDR1 reads GTSNPN; CDR2 reads SVGIG (reference sequence). The CDR3 is 14 amino acids. Trimming shortened V by 3 bases and J by 3 bases, and 12 bases separated the two germline ends.

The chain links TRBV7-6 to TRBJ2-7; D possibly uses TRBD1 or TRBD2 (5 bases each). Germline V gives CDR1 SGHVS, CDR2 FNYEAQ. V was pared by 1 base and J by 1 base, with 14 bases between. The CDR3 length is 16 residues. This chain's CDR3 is CASSLGAGTDSYEQYF. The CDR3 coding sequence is TGTGCCAGCAGCTTAGGGGCCGGGACGGATTCCTACGAGCAGTACTTC.

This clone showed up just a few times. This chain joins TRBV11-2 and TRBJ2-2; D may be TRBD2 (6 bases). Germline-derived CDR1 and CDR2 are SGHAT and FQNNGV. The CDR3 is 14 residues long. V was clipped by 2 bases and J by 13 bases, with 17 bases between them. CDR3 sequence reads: CASSLPPLAGWLFF. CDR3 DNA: TGTGCCAGCAGCTTACCCCCGTTGGCGGGGTGGCTGTTTTTT.

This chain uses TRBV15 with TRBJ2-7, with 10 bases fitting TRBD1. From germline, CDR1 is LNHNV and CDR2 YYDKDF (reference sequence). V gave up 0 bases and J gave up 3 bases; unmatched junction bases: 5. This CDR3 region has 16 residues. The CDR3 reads CATSRDPRTGGYEQYF. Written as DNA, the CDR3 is TGTGCCACCAGCAGAGATCCCCGGACAGGGGGCTACGAGCAGTACTTC.

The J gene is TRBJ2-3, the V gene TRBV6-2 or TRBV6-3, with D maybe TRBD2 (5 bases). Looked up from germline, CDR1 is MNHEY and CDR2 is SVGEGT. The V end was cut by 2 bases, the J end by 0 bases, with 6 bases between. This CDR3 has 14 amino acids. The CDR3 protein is CASSYGLSTDTQYF. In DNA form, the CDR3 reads TGTGCCAGCAGTTACGGACTTAGCACAGATACGCAGTATTTT.

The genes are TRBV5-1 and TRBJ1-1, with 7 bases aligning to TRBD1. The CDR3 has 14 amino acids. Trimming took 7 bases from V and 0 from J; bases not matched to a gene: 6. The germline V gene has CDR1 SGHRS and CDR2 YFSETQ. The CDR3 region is CASFPTGMNTEAFF. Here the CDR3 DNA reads TGCGCCAGCTTCCCGACAGGGATGAACACTGAAGCTTTCTTT.

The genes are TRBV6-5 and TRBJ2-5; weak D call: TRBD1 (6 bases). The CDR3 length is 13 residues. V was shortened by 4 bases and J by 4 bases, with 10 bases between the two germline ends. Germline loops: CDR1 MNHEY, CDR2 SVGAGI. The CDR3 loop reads CASSFGGGETQYF. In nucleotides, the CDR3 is TGTGCCAGCAGTTTTGGGGGCGGAGAGACCCAGTACTTC.

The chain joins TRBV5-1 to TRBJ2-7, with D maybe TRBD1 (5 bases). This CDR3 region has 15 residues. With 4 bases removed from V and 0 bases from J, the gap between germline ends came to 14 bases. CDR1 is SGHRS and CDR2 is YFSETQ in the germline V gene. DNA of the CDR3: TGCGCCAGCAGCCTACCTGACAGTAGCTCCTACGAGCAGTACTTC. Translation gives CASSLPDSSSYEQYF.

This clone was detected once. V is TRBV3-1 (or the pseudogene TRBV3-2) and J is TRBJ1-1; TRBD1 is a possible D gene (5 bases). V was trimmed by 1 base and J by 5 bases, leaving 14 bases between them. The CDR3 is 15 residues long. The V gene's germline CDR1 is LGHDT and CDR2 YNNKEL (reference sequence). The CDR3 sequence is CASSQVTGLGTEAFF. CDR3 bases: TGTGCCAGCAGCCAAGTCACGGGGCTCGGGACTGAAGCTTTCTTT.

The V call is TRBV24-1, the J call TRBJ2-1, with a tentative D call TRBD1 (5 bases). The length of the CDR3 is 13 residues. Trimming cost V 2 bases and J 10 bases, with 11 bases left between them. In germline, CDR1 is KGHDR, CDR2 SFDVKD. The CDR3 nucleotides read TGTGCCACCAGTGATTATGCTAGGGGCGAGCAGTTCTTC. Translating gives CATSDYARGEQFF.

The CDR3 DNA sequence: TGTGCCAGCGGCAAAGGGACTAGCGGCGTCGGTGAGCAGTTCTTC. This gives the protein CASGKGTSGVGEQFF. This rearrangement joins TRBV7-9 to TRBJ2-1; 11 positions agree with TRBD2. Germline V gene data show CDR1 as SEHNR and CDR2 as FQNEAQ (reference sequence). The CDR3 sequence is 15 residues long. J gave up 9 bases and V 8 bases, and 12 bases lay outside the gene matches.

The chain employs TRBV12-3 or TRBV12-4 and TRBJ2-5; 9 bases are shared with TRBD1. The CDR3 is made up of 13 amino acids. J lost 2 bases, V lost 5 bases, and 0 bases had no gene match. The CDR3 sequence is CASSGQGQETQYF. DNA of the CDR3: TGTGCCAGCAGTGGACAGGGGCAAGAGACCCAGTACTTC.

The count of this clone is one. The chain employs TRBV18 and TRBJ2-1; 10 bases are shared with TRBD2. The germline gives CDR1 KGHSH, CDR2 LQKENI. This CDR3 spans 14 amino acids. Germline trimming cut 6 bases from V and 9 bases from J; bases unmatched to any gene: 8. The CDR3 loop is CASSLAAGGPEQFF. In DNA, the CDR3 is TGTGCCAGCTCTCTGGCAGCGGGAGGGCCTGAGCAGTTCTTC.

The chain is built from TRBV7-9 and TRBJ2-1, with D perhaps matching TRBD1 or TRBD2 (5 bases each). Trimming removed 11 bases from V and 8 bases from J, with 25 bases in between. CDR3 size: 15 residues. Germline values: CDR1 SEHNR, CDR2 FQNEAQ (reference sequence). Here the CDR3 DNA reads TGTGCCGGCTCCCCCGGGACCAGGAGGTTTGATGAGCAGTTCTTC. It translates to CAGSPGTRRFDEQFF.

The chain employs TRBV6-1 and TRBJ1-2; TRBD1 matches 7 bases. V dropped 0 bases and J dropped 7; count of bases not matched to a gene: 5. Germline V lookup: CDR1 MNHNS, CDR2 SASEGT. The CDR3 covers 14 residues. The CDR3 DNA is TGTGCCAGCAGTGAAGCGCTCGGGACAGTTGGCTACACCTTC. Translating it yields CASSEALGTVGYTF.

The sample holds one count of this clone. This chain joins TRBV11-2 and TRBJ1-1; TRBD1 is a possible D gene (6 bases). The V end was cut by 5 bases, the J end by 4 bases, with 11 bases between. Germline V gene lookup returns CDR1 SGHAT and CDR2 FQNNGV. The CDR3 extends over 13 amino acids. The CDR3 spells CASSLRGTTEAFF. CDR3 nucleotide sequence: TGTGCCAGCAGCCTAAGGGGGACCACTGAAGCTTTCTTT.

The CDR3 DNA reads TGTGCCAGCAGCCCCCCCGGGAACCAAGAGACCCAGTACTTC. Its protein is CASSPPGNQETQYF. V and J are TRBV7-9 and TRBJ2-5, with D possibly matching TRBD2 (5 bases). The CDR3 consists of 14 residues. Germline-derived CDR1 and CDR2 are SEHNR and FQNEAQ (reference sequence). Trimming stripped 5 bases from V and 0 bases from J, with 10 bases between.

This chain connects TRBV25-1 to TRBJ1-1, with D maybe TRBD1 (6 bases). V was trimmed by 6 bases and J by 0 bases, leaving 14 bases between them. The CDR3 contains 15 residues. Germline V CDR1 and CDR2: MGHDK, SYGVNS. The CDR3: CASSLPGAVNTEAFF. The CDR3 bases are TGTGCCAGCAGCCTCCCGGGGGCCGTGAACACTGAAGCTTTCTTT.

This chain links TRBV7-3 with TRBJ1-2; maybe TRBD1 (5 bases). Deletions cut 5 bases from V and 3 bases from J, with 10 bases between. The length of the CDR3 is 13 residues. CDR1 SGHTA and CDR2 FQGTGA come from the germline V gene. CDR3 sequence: CASSGGPDYGYTF. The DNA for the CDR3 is TGTGCCAGCAGCGGGGGACCCGACTATGGCTACACCTTC.